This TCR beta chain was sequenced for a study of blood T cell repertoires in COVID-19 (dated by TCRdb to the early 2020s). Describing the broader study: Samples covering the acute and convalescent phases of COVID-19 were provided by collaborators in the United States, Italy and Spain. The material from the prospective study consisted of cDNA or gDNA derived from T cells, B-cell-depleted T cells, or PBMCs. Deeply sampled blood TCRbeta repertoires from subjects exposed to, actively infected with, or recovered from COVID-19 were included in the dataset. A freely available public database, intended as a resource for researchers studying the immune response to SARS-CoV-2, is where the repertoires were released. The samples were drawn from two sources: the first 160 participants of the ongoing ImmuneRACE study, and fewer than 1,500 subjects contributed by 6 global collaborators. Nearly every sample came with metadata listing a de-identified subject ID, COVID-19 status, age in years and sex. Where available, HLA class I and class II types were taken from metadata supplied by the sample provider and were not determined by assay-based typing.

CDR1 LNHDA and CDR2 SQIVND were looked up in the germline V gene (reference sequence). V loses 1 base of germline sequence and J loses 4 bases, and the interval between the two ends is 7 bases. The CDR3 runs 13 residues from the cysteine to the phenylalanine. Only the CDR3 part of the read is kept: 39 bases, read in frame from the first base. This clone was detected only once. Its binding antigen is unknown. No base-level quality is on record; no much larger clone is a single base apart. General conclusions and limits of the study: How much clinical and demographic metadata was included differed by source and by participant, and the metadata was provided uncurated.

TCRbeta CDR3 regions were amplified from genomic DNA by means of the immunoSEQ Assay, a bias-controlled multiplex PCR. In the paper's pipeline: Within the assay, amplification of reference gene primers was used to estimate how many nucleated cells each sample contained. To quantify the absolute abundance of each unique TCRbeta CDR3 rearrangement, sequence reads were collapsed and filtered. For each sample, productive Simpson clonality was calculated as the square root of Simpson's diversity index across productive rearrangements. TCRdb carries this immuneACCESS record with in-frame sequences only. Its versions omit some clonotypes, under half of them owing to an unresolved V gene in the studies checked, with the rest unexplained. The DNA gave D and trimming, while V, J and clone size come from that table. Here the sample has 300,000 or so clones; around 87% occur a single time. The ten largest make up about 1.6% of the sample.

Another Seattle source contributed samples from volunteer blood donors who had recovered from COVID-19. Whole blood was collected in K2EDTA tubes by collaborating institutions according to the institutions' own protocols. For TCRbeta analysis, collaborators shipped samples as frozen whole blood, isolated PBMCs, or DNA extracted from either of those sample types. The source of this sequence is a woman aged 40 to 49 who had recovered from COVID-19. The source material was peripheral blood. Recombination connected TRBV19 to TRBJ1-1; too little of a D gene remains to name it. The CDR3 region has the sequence CASSIGLATEAFF. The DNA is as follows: TGTGCCAGTAGTATAGGGTTGGCCACTGAAGCTTTCTTT.